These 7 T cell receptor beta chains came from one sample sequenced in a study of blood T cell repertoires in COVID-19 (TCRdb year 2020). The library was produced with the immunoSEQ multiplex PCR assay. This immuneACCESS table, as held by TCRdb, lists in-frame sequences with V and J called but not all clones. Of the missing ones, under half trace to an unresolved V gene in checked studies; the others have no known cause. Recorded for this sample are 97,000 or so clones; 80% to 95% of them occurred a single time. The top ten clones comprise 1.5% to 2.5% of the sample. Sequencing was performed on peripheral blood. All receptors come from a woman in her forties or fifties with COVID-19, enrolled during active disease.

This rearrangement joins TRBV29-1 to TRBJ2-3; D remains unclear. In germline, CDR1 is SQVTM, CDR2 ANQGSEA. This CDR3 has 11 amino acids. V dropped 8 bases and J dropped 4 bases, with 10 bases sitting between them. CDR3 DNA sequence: TGCAGCCCCGCGATGGCAGATACGCAGTATTTT. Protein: CSPAMADTQYF.

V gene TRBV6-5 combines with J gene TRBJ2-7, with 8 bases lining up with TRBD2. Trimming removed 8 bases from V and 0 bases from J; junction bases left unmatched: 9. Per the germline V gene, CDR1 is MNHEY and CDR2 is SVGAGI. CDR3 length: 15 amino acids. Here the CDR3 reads CASCPAGARSYEQYV. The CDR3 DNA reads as TGTGCCAGCTGCCCAGCGGGGGCACGCTCCTACGAGCAGTACGTC.

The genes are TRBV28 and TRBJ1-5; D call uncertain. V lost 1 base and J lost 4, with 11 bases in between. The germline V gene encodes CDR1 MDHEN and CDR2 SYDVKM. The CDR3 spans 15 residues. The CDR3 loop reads CASSLLGRPNQPQHF. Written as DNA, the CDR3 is TGTGCCAGCAGTTTATTGGGCAGACCTAATCAGCCCCAGCATTTT.

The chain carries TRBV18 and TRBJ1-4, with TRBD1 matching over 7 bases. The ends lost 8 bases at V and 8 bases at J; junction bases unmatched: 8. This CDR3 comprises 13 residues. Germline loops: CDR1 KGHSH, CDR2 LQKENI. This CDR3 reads CASRTTGQEKLFF. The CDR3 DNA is TGTGCCAGCAGAACGACAGGGCAAGAAAAACTGTTTTTT.

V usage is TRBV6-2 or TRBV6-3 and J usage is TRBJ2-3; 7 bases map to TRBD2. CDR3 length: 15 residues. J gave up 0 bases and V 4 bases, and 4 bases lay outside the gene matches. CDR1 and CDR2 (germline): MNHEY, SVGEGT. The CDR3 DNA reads TGTGCCAGCAGTTTGGGGCGGGGGAGCACAGATACGCAGTATTTT. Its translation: CASSLGRGSTDTQYF.

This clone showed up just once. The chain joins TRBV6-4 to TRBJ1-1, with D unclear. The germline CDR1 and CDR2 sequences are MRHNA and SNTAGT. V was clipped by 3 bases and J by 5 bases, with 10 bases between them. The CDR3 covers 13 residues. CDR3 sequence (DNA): TGTGCCAGCAGTGATATACTTGGTACTGAAGCTTTCTTT. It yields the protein CASSDILGTEAFF.

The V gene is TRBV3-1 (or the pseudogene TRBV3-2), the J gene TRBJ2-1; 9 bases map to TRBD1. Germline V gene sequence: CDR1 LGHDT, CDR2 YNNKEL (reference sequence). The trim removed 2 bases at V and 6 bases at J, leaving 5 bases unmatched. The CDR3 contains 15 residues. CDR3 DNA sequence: TGTGCCAGCAGCCAACATCCGGGACAGGGCAATGAGCAGTTCTTC. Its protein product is CASSQHPGQGNEQFF.